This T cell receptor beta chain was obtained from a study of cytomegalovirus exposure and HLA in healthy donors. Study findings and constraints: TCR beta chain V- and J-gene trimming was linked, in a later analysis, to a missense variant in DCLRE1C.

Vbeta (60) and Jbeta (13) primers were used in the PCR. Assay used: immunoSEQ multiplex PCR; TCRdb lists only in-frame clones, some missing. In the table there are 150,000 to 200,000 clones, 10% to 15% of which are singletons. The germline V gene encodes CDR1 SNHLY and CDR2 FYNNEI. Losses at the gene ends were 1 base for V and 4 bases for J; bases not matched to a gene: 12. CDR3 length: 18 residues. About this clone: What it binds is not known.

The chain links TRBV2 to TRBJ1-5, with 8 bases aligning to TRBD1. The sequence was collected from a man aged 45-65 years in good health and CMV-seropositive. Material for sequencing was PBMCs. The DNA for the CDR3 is TGTGCCAGCAGTGAAGGAGGGTTGGCAGGGGGCTGGAATCAGCCCCAGCATTTT. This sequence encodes CASSEGGLAGGWNQPQHF.